This T cell receptor (beta chain) came from a study of regulatory T cells in long-lasting Graves disease. Study overall: Over 5 years of antithyroid drugs plus positive TSH receptor antibodies defined persistent Graves' disease. Study results and caveats: Persistent disease samples used TRBV28, TRBJ1-2 and TRBJ2-5 preferentially.

Both iRepertoire HTBI primers and Arm-PCR of CDR3 regions were used to build the TCR beta libraries. Using its own MiXCR run on the multiplex PCR reads, TCRdb lists one record per CDR3 protein. The top ten hold about 26% of the sample, which has about 450,000 distinct CDR3 sequences, 23% seen once. Time point: persistent/refractory GD, antithyroid drugs over 5 years with positive TRAb. PBMC-derived RNA was used for the TCR library. American Thyroid Association guidelines served as the basis for diagnosing Graves' disease. The source of the patients was an endocrinology department in Xi'an, China. The CDR3 length is 14 residues. Trimming at V came to 0 bases and at J to 10 bases, leaving 3 bases not matched to a gene. In germline, CDR1 is MNHEY, CDR2 SVGAGI. This clonotype occurred many times. Antigen: not known.

This rearrangement joins TRBV6-5 to TRBJ2-1; 10 bases line up with TRBD2. Sample: peripheral blood mononuclear cells (PBMCs), taken when the disease was refractory, from a patient treated with antithyroid drugs. This TCR was sampled from a female donor with Graves disease. The CDR3 region has the DNA TGTGCCAGCAGTTACTCCGGACTAGCGGCCGAGCAGTTCTTC. Its protein is CASSYSGLAAEQFF.